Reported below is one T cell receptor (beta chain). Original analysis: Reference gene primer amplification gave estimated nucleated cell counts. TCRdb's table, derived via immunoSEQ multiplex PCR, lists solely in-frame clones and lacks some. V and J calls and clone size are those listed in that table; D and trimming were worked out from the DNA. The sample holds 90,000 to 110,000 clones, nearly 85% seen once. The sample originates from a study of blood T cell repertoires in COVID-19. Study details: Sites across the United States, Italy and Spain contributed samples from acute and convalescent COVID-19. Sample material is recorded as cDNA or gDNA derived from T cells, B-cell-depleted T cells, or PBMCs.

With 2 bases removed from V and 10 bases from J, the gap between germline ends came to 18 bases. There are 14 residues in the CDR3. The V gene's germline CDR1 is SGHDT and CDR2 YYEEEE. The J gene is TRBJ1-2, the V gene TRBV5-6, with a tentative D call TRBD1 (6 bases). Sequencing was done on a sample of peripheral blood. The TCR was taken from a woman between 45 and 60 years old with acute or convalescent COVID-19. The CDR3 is CASSFGRGTLAYTF. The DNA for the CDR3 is TGTGCCAGCAGCTTCGGCAGGGGTACCCTAGCCTACACCTTC.